This T cell receptor (beta chain) appears in the sequencing data of a study of blood T cell repertoires in COVID-19. Study-wide background: The United States, Italy and Spain provided the acute and convalescent COVID-19 samples. PBMCs, B-cell-depleted T cells, or T cells provided the cDNA or gDNA that made up the material.

Trimming pared 5 bases from V and 5 bases from J, leaving 24 bases between. Germline V gene data show CDR1 as MNHEY and CDR2 as SMNVEV (reference sequence). The CDR3 contains 17 residues. Measured with immunoSEQ multiplex PCR; TCRdb has only the in-frame clones, and not every one. The table shows about 120,000 clones, with 70% to 85% occurring only once. Sequenced material: peripheral blood. The TCR was taken from a man aged 65 to 85 with active or convalescent COVID-19. This chain links TRBV27 with TRBJ1-1; a possible D gene is TRBD1 (6 bases). The CDR3, as DNA: TGTGCCAGCAGTACCCCGGCCAGGGCAGGGGAAGGGACTGAAGCTTTCTTT. Its protein is CASSTPARAGEGTEAFF.